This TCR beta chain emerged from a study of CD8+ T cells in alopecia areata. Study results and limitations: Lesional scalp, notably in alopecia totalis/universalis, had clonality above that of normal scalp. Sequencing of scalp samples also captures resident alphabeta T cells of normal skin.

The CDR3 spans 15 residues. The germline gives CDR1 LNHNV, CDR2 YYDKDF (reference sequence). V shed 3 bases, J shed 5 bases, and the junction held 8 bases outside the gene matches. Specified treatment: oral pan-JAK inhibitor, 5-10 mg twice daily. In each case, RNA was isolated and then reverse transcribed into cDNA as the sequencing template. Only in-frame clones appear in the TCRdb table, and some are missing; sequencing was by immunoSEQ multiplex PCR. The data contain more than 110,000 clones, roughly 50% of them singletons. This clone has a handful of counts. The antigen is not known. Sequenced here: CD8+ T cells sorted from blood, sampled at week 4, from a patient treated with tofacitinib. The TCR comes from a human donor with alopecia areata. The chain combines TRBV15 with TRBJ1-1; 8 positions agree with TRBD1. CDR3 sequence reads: CATSSGQGRATEAFF. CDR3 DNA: TGTGCCACCAGCAGTGGACAGGGAAGGGCAACTGAAGCTTTCTTT.